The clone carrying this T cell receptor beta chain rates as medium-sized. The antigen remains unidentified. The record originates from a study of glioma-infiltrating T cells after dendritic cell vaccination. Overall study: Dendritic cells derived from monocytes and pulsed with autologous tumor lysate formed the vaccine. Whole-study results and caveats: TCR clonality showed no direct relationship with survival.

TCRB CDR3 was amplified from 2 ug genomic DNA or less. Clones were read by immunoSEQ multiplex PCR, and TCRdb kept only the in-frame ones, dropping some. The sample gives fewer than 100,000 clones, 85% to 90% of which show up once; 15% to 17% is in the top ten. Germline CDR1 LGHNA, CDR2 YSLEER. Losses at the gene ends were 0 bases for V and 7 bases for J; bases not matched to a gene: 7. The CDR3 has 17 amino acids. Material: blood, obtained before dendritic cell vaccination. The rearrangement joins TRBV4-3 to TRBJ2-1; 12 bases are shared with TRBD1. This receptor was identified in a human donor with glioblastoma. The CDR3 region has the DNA TGCGCCAGCAGCCAAGATGGCGGGACAGGGGGCTATAATGAGCAGTTCTTC. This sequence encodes CASSQDGGTGGYNEQFF.